The sample holds a few counts of the clone carrying this T cell receptor (beta chain). Its specificity is not known. This entry belongs to a study of T cells in Graves' hyperthyroidism and ophthalmopathy. Overall study results and limits: Ophthalmopathy was told apart from stable hyperthyroidism by a 13 V-J model.

Using RNA transcripts as the source, TCR beta CDR3 regions were amplified. The HTBI primer set served for first-round RT-PCR of the TCR CDR3. In TCRdb, the multiplex PCR reads were re-called with MiXCR into one record per CDR3 protein. The data show around 700,000 distinct CDR3 sequences, over 15% seen once. In germline, CDR1 is LGHNA, CDR2 YNFKEQ. CDR3 length: 17 residues. V lost 1 base, J lost 3 bases, and 15 bases lay in between. The sequence came from a woman aged 50 to 65 with Graves' hyperthyroidism that later progressed to Graves' ophthalmopathy. The genes are TRBV4-2 and TRBJ2-2; D could derive from TRBD1 or TRBD2 (6 bases each). The sample consisted of blood. The CDR3 sequence: CASSQGMGGPDTGELFF. The CDR3 nucleotides are TGTGCCAGCAGCCAAGGAATGGGGGGCCCCGACACCGGGGAGCTGTTTTTT.